These T cell receptor beta chains were read from a single sample in a study of graft-versus-host responses after intestinal transplantation. Generated by immunoSEQ multiplex PCR, the TCRdb table keeps only in-frame clones and is missing some. The sample records 49,000 or so clones, 85% to 95% being singletons. The input for sequencing was PBMCs, taken about 790 days after a first intestinal transplant, on the day of a second. These receptors were taken from a human patient who received an intestinal transplant, so some T cells may come from the graft donor. Each CDR3 is given with its conserved first and last residue. Each record gives: CDR3 DNA, CDR3 protein, D gene, V gene, clone size, J gene. A D gene is named only where the DNA matches it firmly. Clone size appears in some rows only: once, few, many, or a class for an expanded clone.

.,CASTLGTGASRNIQYF,.,TRBV28,.,TRBJ2-4
TGTGCCAGCAGTACTTTGACTGGGGAGTCCTACGAGCAGTACTTC,CASSTLTGESYEQYF,.,TRBV6-5,.,TRBJ2-7
TGCGCCAGCAGTGCAGGGTACACTGAAGCTTTCTTT,CASSAGYTEAFF,.,TRBV10-1,.,TRBJ1-1
TGTGCCAGCAGCTCCCTGGGCGCGGGGCCTTTCTCCGGGGAGCTGTTTTTT,CASSSLGAGPFSGELFF,.,TRBV28,.,TRBJ2-2
TGCAGCGTATCGGGACTCTCAAATCCAGATACGCAGTATTTT,CSVSGLSNPDTQYF,.,TRBV29-1,once,TRBJ2-3
TGTGCCAGTAATTCCGTCTACAATGAGCAGTTCTTC,CASNSVYNEQFF,.,TRBV19,.,TRBJ2-1
TGCGCCAGCAGCCTTCGGCCAGCGGGAGACTCCTACGAGCAGTACTTC,CASSLRPAGDSYEQYF,TRBD2,TRBV5-1,.,TRBJ2-7
TGTGCCACCAGCAGGACGACAGCGAACACTGAAGCTTTCTTT,CATSRTTANTEAFF,.,TRBV15,.,TRBJ1-1
TGCAGCGTTGTTAAGTATAATCAGGGTGAAGCTTTCTTT,CSVVKYNQGEAFF,.,TRBV29-1,.,TRBJ1-1
TGTGCCAGCAGCCACGCGGGTAGCACAGATACGCAGTATTTT,CASSHAGSTDTQYF,.,TRBV7-9,.,TRBJ2-3